The 5 T cell receptor beta chains in this list originate from one sample, sequenced in a study of cytomegalovirus exposure and HLA in healthy donors. The PCR contained 60 Vbeta and 13 Jbeta primers. Method: immunoSEQ multiplex PCR; TCRdb's copy keeps in-frame clones and lacks some. The sample consists of around 140,000 clones, roughly 79% of them appearing once. Sequenced material: PBMCs. Receptors originate from a woman in her thirties or forties in good health and CMV-seronegative.

This sequence joins TRBV2 and TRBJ2-6; 10 bases match TRBD1. J gave up 0 bases and V 4 bases, and 3 bases lay outside the gene matches. Germline CDR1 and CDR2: SNHLY and FYNNEI. The CDR3 consists of 17 residues. CDR3 DNA: TGTGCCAGCAGTGCGGACAGGGGGTTCTCTGGGGCCAACGTCCTGACTTTC. This gives the protein CASSADRGFSGANVLTF.

This clone was detected a few times. The chain recombines TRBV28 with TRBJ1-1; maybe TRBD1 (5 bases). The CDR3 contains 15 residues. The germline V and J ends were trimmed by 5 bases and 1 base, with 14 bases remaining between them. The germline V gene has CDR1 MDHEN and CDR2 SYDVKM. CDR3: CASSPPDRPNTEAFF. The DNA of the CDR3 is TGTGCCAGCAGTCCCCCAGACAGACCGAACACTGAAGCTTTCTTT.

V usage is TRBV6-5 and J usage is TRBJ1-2; weak D call: TRBD1 (5 bases). The CDR3 is made up of 13 amino acids. The germline gives CDR1 MNHEY, CDR2 SVGAGI. V was cut by 5 bases and J by 4 bases, with 11 bases left in between. For the CDR3, the DNA is TGTGCCAGCAGTCCCCGTGGGGCCTATGGCTACACCTTC. Its protein is CASSPRGAYGYTF.

A remark on this clone: This sequence is one base from a far larger clone and is likely a read error. The rearrangement links TRBV7-9 to TRBJ2-7, with TRBD1 matching over 9 bases. This CDR3 comprises 14 residues. V dropped 1 base and J dropped 2; count of bases not matched to a gene: 0. In germline, CDR1 is SEHNR, CDR2 FQNEAQ (reference sequence). The CDR3 here is CASSLGQGAYEQYF. The CDR3 DNA sequence: TGTGCCAGCAGCTTAGGACAGGGGGCCTACGAGCAGTACTTC.

This clone was seen only a few times. The V gene is TRBV15, the J gene TRBJ2-7; TRBD1 matches 9 bases. Unmatched junction bases numbered 10, after V lost 3 bases and J lost 4 bases. CDR1 and CDR2 from the germline V gene are LNHNV and YYDKDF (reference sequence). This CDR3 is 16 amino acids long. The CDR3 reads CATSSTTGGARYEQYF. The CDR3 DNA is TGTGCCACCAGCAGTACCACAGGGGGCGCAAGGTACGAGCAGTACTTC.